This T cell receptor beta chain derives from a study of T cells after yellow fever vaccination (dated by TCRdb to about 2019). A note on the overall study: The SMART-Seq v4 Ultra Low Input RNA kit was used to prepare libraries from fractions with low cell numbers. Two healthy male donors, one aged 18 to 30 and one aged 30 to 39 years, were included in the cohort. Blood was drawn at multiple timepoints before and after primary and secondary immunization, with bulk PBMC replicates and cell subsets isolated. To track T-cell clones before and after primary and booster YFV17D yellow fever vaccination, bulk TCR alpha and beta repertoires were sequenced longitudinally. The full study reports these points: FACS-sorted repertoires could contain abundant contaminating clonotypes from the bulk population, so computational filtering was required. Compared with the primary T-cell response, the secondary T-cell response was faster but weaker, reaching its peak on day 5 rather than on day 15. A small share of clonotypes occurred in both CD4 and CD8 compartments, likely arising from convergent recombination. After the booster, most clones that had expanded after primary vaccination were detected again (roughly 95% of CD4 and 88% of CD8), suggesting broad maintenance of memory. Only two donors were included in the study, so the extent to which the findings can be generalized is limited.

TCRdb lists the instrument as Illumina NovaSeq 6000. TCR cDNA was synthesized by 5'RACE template switching, which introduced a universal primer site and unique molecular identifiers. Priming of cDNA synthesis was performed from both the TCR alpha and TCR beta constant segments. Library amplification involved two PCR steps, and the second step added sample barcodes and sequencing adapters. Libraries were sequenced on Illumina HiSeq 2500 (2x100 bp) or NovaSeq (2x150 bp). For the original study's pipeline: Demultiplexing of reads and collapsing into UMI consensus sequences were performed with MIGEC, and V(D)J alignment was carried out with MiXCR. Vaccine-responding clonotypes were identified with edgeR using replicate PBMC samples, with FDR below 0.01 and a log2 fold change above 5 up to day 15 being required. Bulk clonotypes were assigned CD4 or CD8 identity according to which sequenced CD4 or CD8 repertoire held them at higher abundance. The public sequencing data were trimmed at Q25 with fastp and processed into clonotypes with MiXCR by TCRdb, which kept only in-frame beta chains. Rows are unified per CDR3 protein, each entry keeping the most common DNA and genes. The V and J calls and clone size are TCRdb's, not the authors'. The sample table lists 200,000 to 300,000 distinct CDR3 sequences, approximately 3.5% of them with a count of one. The top ten clones comprise about 20% of the sample.

Based on the germline V gene, the CDR1 and CDR2 sequences are SGHTA and FQGNSA. Reading from cysteine to phenylalanine, the CDR3 counts 15 amino acids. Only CDR3 DNA remains: 45 bases, in frame from the first base. Trimmed from V: 1 base; trimmed from J: 9 bases; junction bases lacking a gene match: 5. The treatment or condition label on this specimen signifies: live attenuated yellow fever vaccine strain. At each blood-draw timepoint, two biological replicates of bulk PBMCs were obtained. PBMCs were isolated from peripheral blood using a standard Ficoll-Paque protocol. TriZol was used to extract RNA from bulk PBMCs, CD4 and CD8 fractions, and dextramer-positive and dextramer-negative fractions. There are many counts of this clonotype. This clone's antigen is unknown. Nothing much larger sits one base from this clone, and base qualities are not available.

The chain uses TRBV7-2 and TRBJ2-1; TRBD2 fits 11 bases in the junction. The TCR sequence derives from a young man who received the YFV17D yellow fever vaccine. Sequencing used PBMCs, obtained 15 days after the yellow fever booster vaccination. In nucleotide form, the sequence is TGTGCCAGCAGCTTAGTAGCGGGGGGGTATGGTGAGCAGTTCTTC. Its protein is CASSLVAGGYGEQFF.